These 14 T cell receptor beta chains came from one sample sequenced in a study of OX40 agonist ivuxolimab in advanced cancers. Produced via immunoSEQ multiplex PCR; TCRdb's table is partial and in-frame only. In the table there are about 20,000 clones, 75% to 90% of which are singletons. This material consisted of CD4+ or CD8+ T cells sorted from blood, taken in a trial of the OX40 agonist ivuxolimab. The receptors were sampled from an adult with an advanced solid tumor such as melanoma, head and neck, liver or kidney cancer.

The chain combines TRBV6-5 with TRBJ2-7; D might be TRBD2 (6 bases). V lost 2 bases and J 2 bases, leaving 16 bases between the germline ends. The CDR3 has 16 residues. CDR1 is MNHEY and CDR2 is SVGAGI in the germline V gene. The DNA for the CDR3 is TGTGCCAGCAGTTACACATGGGGGGACCGGCCCTACGAGCAGTACTTC. This codes for CASSYTWGDRPYEQYF.

This clone ranks as medium-sized. The chain couples TRBV7-9 to TRBJ2-7; D perhaps matches TRBD2 (7 bases). Germline lookup yields CDR1 SEHNR and CDR2 FQNEAQ (reference sequence). The CDR3 covers 15 residues. Between the trimmed V and J ends, which lost 7 bases and 3 bases, there was a span of 19 bases. The CDR3 loop is CASNPSGGRVYEQYF. CDR3 nucleotides: TGTGCCAGCAACCCTTCGGGGGGCAGGGTCTACGAGCAGTACTTC.

This clone was seen a handful of times. The chain carries TRBV7-9 and TRBJ2-3, with D unresolved. Trimming removed 4 bases at V and 1 base at J, with 9 bases between. Germline V gene data show CDR1 as SEHNR and CDR2 as FQNEAQ (reference sequence). The CDR3 runs to 14 residues. The CDR3 nucleotides read TGTGCCAGCAGCTCCTCGCCAGGCACAGATACGCAGTATTTT. It translates to CASSSSPGTDTQYF.

This sequence joins TRBV10-2 and TRBJ2-1, with a possible D match to TRBD2 (5 bases). Germline V lookup: CDR1 WSHSY, CDR2 SAAADI. V was trimmed by 0 bases and J by 8 bases, leaving 8 bases between them. This CDR3 has 13 amino acids. The CDR3 here is CASSESDSDEQFF. CDR3 DNA: TGCGCCAGCAGTGAGTCCGATAGCGATGAGCAGTTCTTC.

The V call is TRBV14, the J call TRBJ2-7; D possibly corresponds to TRBD1 (5 bases). V gave up 2 bases and J gave up 6 bases, with 14 bases separating them. The CDR3 consists of 14 residues. Germline CDR1 SGHDN, CDR2 FVKESK. The CDR3: CASSQLDSWAEQYF. CDR3 bases: TGTGCCAGCAGCCAATTAGACAGTTGGGCCGAGCAGTACTTC.

The chain recombines TRBV4-1 with TRBJ2-3; D possibly matches TRBD1 or TRBD2 (5 bases each). CDR3 length equals 16 residues. Trimming cost V 3 bases and J 4 bases, with 17 bases left between them. CDR1 is MGHRA, CDR2 YSYEKL, per germline. Here the CDR3 DNA reads TGCGCCAGCAGCCACGGGCTGGCAGGGAGAGCAGATACGCAGTATTTT. Protein sequence: CASSHGLAGRADTQYF.

The chain carries TRBV28 and TRBJ2-1; 9 nucleotides align to TRBD1. Germline lookup yields CDR1 MDHEN and CDR2 SYDVKM. The CDR3 is made up of 15 amino acids. J gave up 10 bases and V 2 bases, and 9 bases lay outside the gene matches. This chain's CDR3 is CASSLVGTGLREQFF. CDR3 in DNA: TGTGCCAGCAGTTTAGTGGGGACAGGGCTTCGGGAGCAGTTCTTC.

The rearrangement joins TRBV5-4 to TRBJ2-1; 11 nucleotides match TRBD2. Unmatched junction bases numbered 10, after V lost 4 bases and J lost 7 bases. Germline lookup yields CDR1 SGHNT and CDR2 YYREEE (reference sequence). The CDR3 is 16 amino acids. As DNA, the CDR3 is TGTGCCAGCAGCCGCGGTAGCGGGAGGGCCCTGAATGAGCAGTTCTTC. Translated: CASSRGSGRALNEQFF.

The chain links TRBV14 to TRBJ1-2; TRBD1 aligns across 7 bases. This CDR3 has 16 residues. Trimming cost V 0 bases and J 4 bases; bases outside gene matches: 8. Germline-derived CDR1 and CDR2 are SGHDN and FVKESK. The CDR3 DNA reads TGTGCCAGCAGCCAAGAGAGGGGGACAGTGGGCTATGGCTACACCTTC. Encoded protein: CASSQERGTVGYGYTF.

The table lists this clone with a count of one. The V call is TRBV29-1, the J call TRBJ2-1; 10 bases map to TRBD1. The trim removed 5 bases at V and 8 bases at J, leaving 3 bases unmatched. Germline values: CDR1 SQVTM, CDR2 ANQGSEA. The CDR3 consists of 12 residues. CDR3 protein: CSVRGQGYEQFF. Here the CDR3 DNA reads TGCAGCGTTAGGGGACAGGGGTATGAGCAGTTCTTC.

The chain combines TRBV4-3 with TRBJ2-7; D gene unclear. Per germline, CDR1 LGHNA and CDR2 YSLEER. This CDR3 has 15 residues. The V and J ends lost 0 bases and 4 bases respectively, with 13 bases between them. CDR3 amino acids: CASSQEPAPGYEQYF. CDR3 DNA: TGCGCCAGCAGCCAAGAACCCGCGCCGGGTTACGAGCAGTACTTC.

The rearrangement joins TRBV5-8 to TRBJ2-7; either TRBD1 or TRBD2 may supply D (6 bases each). Germline V gene lookup returns CDR1 SGHTS and CDR2 YDEGEE. V shed 6 bases and J shed 6 bases, with 19 bases lying between them. The CDR3 loop spans 14 amino acids. The CDR3 region is CASIYRGGPAEQYF. The CDR3, as DNA: TGTGCCAGCATCTACCGAGGGGGGCCGGCCGAGCAGTACTTC.

This clone was detected a few times. The CDR3 region is CASSYAGVSEEQYF. In nucleotides, the CDR3 is TGTGCCAGCAGCTATGCGGGGGTGTCGGAAGAGCAGTACTTC. This chain uses TRBV7-9 with TRBJ2-7; 7 nucleotides align to TRBD2. Germline V gene sequence: CDR1 SEHNR, CDR2 FQNEAQ (reference sequence). With V trimmed by 4 bases and J by 7 bases, 10 bases remained unmatched. This CDR3 region has 14 residues. Complete variable domain (other parts from reference TRBV7-9 and TRBJ2-7): DTGVSQNPRHKITKRGQNVTFRCDPISEHNRLYWYRQTLGQGPEFLTYFQNEAQLEKSRLLSDRFSAERPKGSFSTLEIQRTEQGDSAMYLCASSYAGVSEEQYFGPGTRLTVT.

The V and J genes are TRBV5-4 and TRBJ2-7, with TRBD2 matching over 10 bases. V lost 0 bases, J lost 3 bases, and 6 bases stayed unmatched. The CDR3 is 16 amino acids. CDR1 and CDR2 from the germline V gene are SGHNT and YYREEE (reference sequence). In DNA, the CDR3 is TGTGCCAGCAGCTTGGAGGTTGGGACTAGCGTCTACGAGCAGTACTTC. It encodes CASSLEVGTSVYEQYF.